This T cell receptor beta chain was captured by sequencing in a study of CD8 T cells in Susac syndrome. General study findings and limits: TCR sequencing and HLA analysis covered a relatively small number of individuals.

A quantity of about 0.5 to 1 ug RNA underwent reverse transcription using random hexamers. The authors amplified TCR beta CDR3 across 54 Vbeta and 13 Jbeta using immunoSEQ multiplex PCR. TCRdb fed the immunoSEQ multiplex PCR reads into MiXCR, producing one record per CDR3 protein. Of some 190,000 distinct CDR3 sequences in the sample, around 95% were seen once. As to this clonotype: Its target is unknown.

J was trimmed by 8 bases and V by 5 bases; bases with no gene match: 7. Germline CDR1 and CDR2: MNHEY and SVGAGI. The CDR3 loop spans 13 amino acids. Specimen: CD4+ T cells from PBMCs. The J gene is TRBJ1-2, the V gene TRBV6-5, with 8 bases fitting TRBD1. This receptor was obtained from a human donor with multiple sclerosis. The CDR3, as DNA: TGTGCCAGCAGTCAGACAGGGGCGCGGGGCTACACCTTC. Protein: CASSQTGARGYTF.